Reported below is one T cell receptor beta chain. Its cognate antigen is unknown. These data originate in a study of post-analysis software for immune sequencing data. Study as a whole: Secondary progressive, relapsing-remitting and progressive-relapsing multiple sclerosis were among the included disease courses. Study-level results: Controls showed lower frequencies than patients for roughly five TRBV segments, and TRBV5-6, TRBV5-1 and TRBV20-1 were among these.

CDR1 is MNHEY and CDR2 is SMNVEV in the germline V gene (reference sequence). The CDR3 runs to 13 residues. V was shortened by 6 bases and J by 6 bases, with 15 bases between the two germline ends. Unique molecular identifiers tagged the TCR beta cDNA libraries. TCRdb re-derived calls from the PCR reads in MiXCR, one entry per CDR3 protein. This sample has roughly 540,000 distinct CDR3 sequences, with roughly 34% found just once. The specimen was blood. V and J are TRBV27 and TRBJ2-7, with D possibly being TRBD1 or TRBD2 (6 bases each). The TCR sequence derives from a girl aged 2-17 years with multiple sclerosis. The CDR3 DNA is TGTGCCAGCAGCTACCGGGGGCCCTCCGAGCAGTACTTC. The encoded protein is CASSYRGPSEQYF.